This record looks at one TCR beta chain sequence and its context. Germline V lookup: CDR1 SGHTA, CDR2 FQGTGA. The CDR3 is made up of 14 amino acids. Trimming at V came to 4 bases and at J to 3 bases, leaving 2 bases not matched to a gene. Per the original methods: Estimates of nucleated cell counts were drawn from the amplification of reference gene primers. The data were produced by immunoSEQ multiplex PCR, yet TCRdb's version contains in-frame clones alone and is incomplete. Clonal size and the V and J genes are those of that table, whereas D and trimming came from the DNA. Among 150,000 to 200,000 clones listed, around nine tenths were seen once. This sample stems from a study of blood T cell repertoires in COVID-19. Background on the study: The origin of the acute and convalescent COVID-19 samples was the United States, Italy and Spain. PBMCs, B-cell-depleted T cells, or T cells provided the cDNA or gDNA that made up the material.

This chain uses TRBV7-3 with TRBJ2-3; the match to TRBD1 covers 9 bases. The specimen sequenced was peripheral blood. The TCR was taken from a middle-aged man with active or convalescent COVID-19. The CDR3: CASSSGQGTDTQYF. In DNA, the CDR3 is TGTGCCAGCAGCTCCGGACAGGGGACAGATACGCAGTATTTT.